This T cell receptor beta chain came from a study of patients and donors after allogeneic stem cell transplantation. This clonotype has more than one count but fewer than ten. TCRdb analysed the RT-PCR reads with MiXCR anew, one entry per CDR3 protein. Of around 150,000 distinct CDR3 sequences listed, roughly 35% were seen once; the top ten hold 50%. This CDR3 has 15 residues. V lost 7 bases, J lost 5 bases, and 20 bases lay in between. Germline V CDR1 and CDR2: MNHNY, SVGAGI (reference sequence). This chain uses TRBV6-6 with TRBJ1-1; D not certain. Specimen: blood, either unsorted or a sorted T cell fraction (not recorded which). The clonotype originates from a human donor who was either an allogeneic HSCT recipient or a stem cell or donor lymphocyte infusion donor (not recorded which). It is not recorded whose cells these are; they may come from a transplant donor. CDR3 sequence reads: CASTINGPRGTEAFF. CDR3 DNA: TGTGCCAGCACCATAAATGGGCCCCGAGGGACTGAAGCTTTCTTT.